These 7 T cell receptor beta chains were sequenced from one sample in a study of OX40 agonist ivuxolimab in advanced cancers. Measured with immunoSEQ multiplex PCR; TCRdb has only the in-frame clones, and not every one. The sample yields about 52,000 clones, 90% to 95% seen once. Sequenced material: CD4+ or CD8+ T cells sorted from blood, taken in a trial of the OX40 agonist ivuxolimab. The source is an adult with an advanced solid tumor such as melanoma, head and neck, liver or kidney cancer.

On this clone itself: The limits of the CDR3 on the DNA are not certain, so only TCRdb's listed CDR3 is given. This chain uses TRBV19 with TRBJ1-1. The CDR3 is 15 amino acids long, termini counted. CDR1 is LNHDA and CDR2 is SQIVND in the germline V gene (reference sequence). The CDR3 loop is CASSILARRNTEAFF.

The chain carries TRBV11-2 and TRBJ1-2, with no clear D. Germline CDR1 SGHAT, CDR2 FQNNGV. The CDR3 has 14 amino acids. Trimming stripped 5 bases from V and 6 bases from J, with 16 bases between. The CDR3 region has the DNA TGTGCCAGCAGCGGAGAGGGTAGTGAGGATGGCTACACCTTC. Translating it yields CASSGEGSEDGYTF.

This chain connects TRBV6-6 to TRBJ2-3; unclear D gene. The CDR3 contains 10 residues. Germline V gene data show CDR1 as MNHNY and CDR2 as SVGAGI (reference sequence). V lost 9 bases and J lost 4, with 5 bases in between. The CDR3 nucleotides are TGTGCCAGTATGGCAGATACGCAGTATTTT. Its translation: CASMADTQYF.

The chain recombines TRBV7-2 with TRBJ2-7; the D gene is possibly TRBD1 (6 bases). Trimming took off 5 bases at V and 6 bases at J, with 29 bases between the two ends. Germline assignment: CDR1 SGHTA and CDR2 FQGNSA. The CDR3 consists of 18 residues. The DNA for the CDR3 is TGTGCCAGCAGCGCCCATAACTACCCCCCCACACAGGGAAGCGAGCAGTACTTC. As protein: CASSAHNYPPTQGSEQYF. The full variable domain, in which reference TRBV7-2 and TRBJ2-7 provide the parts outside the CDR3, is GAGVSQSPSNKVTEKGKDVELRCDPISGHTALYWYRQSLGQGLEFLIYFQGNSAPDKSGLPSDRFSAERTGGSVSTLTIQRTQQEDSAVYLCASSAHNYPPTQGSEQYFGPGTRLTVT.

The rearrangement uses TRBV7-9 and TRBJ2-2; tentative D call: TRBD2 (5 bases). V was trimmed by 0 bases and J by 2 bases, leaving 13 bases between them. The CDR3 totals 17 residues. Germline CDR1 SEHNR, CDR2 FQNEAQ (reference sequence). CDR3 in DNA: TGTGCCAGCAGCTTAGCGACTGCGGGTTTCAACACCGGGGAGCTGTTTTTT. Protein product: CASSLATAGFNTGELFF. Looking up the rest from reference TRBV7-9 and TRBJ2-2 gives the full variable domain: DTGVSQNPRHKITKRGQNVTFRCDPISEHNRLYWYRQTLGQGPEFLTYFQNEAQLEKSRLLSDRFSAERPKGSFSTLEIQRTEQGDSAMYLCASSLATAGFNTGELFFGEGSRLTVL.

This chain uses TRBV27 with TRBJ2-7; no firm D call. The CDR3 is made up of 14 amino acids. Germline-derived CDR1 and CDR2 are MNHEY and SMNVEV (reference sequence). The V and J ends lost 5 bases and 2 bases respectively, with 13 bases between them. In DNA, the CDR3 is TGTGCCAGCAGTCCCATCCTCGGAACCTACGAGCAGTACTTC. Its protein product is CASSPILGTYEQYF.

V gene TRBV19 combines with J gene TRBJ2-2; D is perhaps TRBD2 (7 bases). V gave up 2 bases and J gave up 0 bases, with 13 bases separating them. The CDR3 has 17 amino acids. Germline assignment: CDR1 LNHDA and CDR2 SQIVND (reference sequence). In DNA, the CDR3 is TGTGCCAGTAGTATAAGGCGGGGGCGAACGAACACCGGGGAGCTGTTTTTT. Encoded protein: CASSIRRGRTNTGELFF.